This paragraph covers one T cell receptor beta chain sequence. The antigen it recognizes is unknown. No base qualities exist here, and no much larger clone lies one base off it. Cut back by 0 bases and 9 bases, the V and J ends lie 10 bases apart. According to the germline V gene (reference sequence), CDR1 reads DFQATT and CDR2 reads SNEGSKA. Including the terminal cysteine and phenylalanine, the CDR3 comprises 12 residues. Only CDR3 DNA remains: 36 bases, in frame from the first base. The record originates from a study of T-cell memory formation after mild COVID-19 (dated by TCRdb to about 2021). Regarding the complete study: TCR sequence clusters from the two donors were largely donor specific. In two donors, T-cell clones that expanded and contracted after mild COVID-19 were tracked by sequencing TCRalpha and TCRbeta repertoires over time. Two young, previously healthy adult volunteers, one female and one male, were included in the cohort. On the study overall, not on this receptor specifically: Contracting CD4+ clones turned up mainly in the CM and EM memory subsets, whereas EMRA was where CD8+ clones were enriched. Clones contracting from day 15 to 85 had balanced CD4/CD8 phenotypes, while a second wave expanding from day 15 to 37 was biased towards CD4+. Whether the second-wave clones peaking on day 37 were SARS-CoV-2 specific was not confirmed. Some responding clones were detected in pre-infection memory, suggesting pre-existing cross-reactive memory T cells joined the SARS-CoV-2 response. The study covered only a couple of mild cases, and larger cohorts including severe cases with pre-infection samples were considered necessary.

Ficoll-Paque density gradient centrifugation was the method used to isolate PBMCs. These reads were obtained on an Illumina NovaSeq 6000. TCRalpha and TCRbeta cDNA libraries were built by 5'RACE with constant-segment primers, adding sample barcodes and unique molecular identifiers. Trizol reagent was used to extract RNA from every sample. Amplification of the libraries took two PCR steps, and the second step added a second sample barcode plus Illumina TruSeq adapters. Libraries were sequenced on an Illumina NovaSeq with 2 x 150 bp paired-end reads. The source study handled its data this way. With migec v1.2.7, reads were demultiplexed and then collapsed into UMI-guided consensus sequences. With mixcr v2.1.11, UMI consensuses were aligned to TRA and TRB V and J templates and assembled into clonotypes. Clonotypes were classified as expanded or contracted when called significant by both edgeR and NoisET, with noise models trained on biological replicates. edgeR calls used a false discovery rate-adjusted p below 0.01 and a log2 fold-change threshold of 1. As an exploratory analysis of dynamics, max-normalized trajectories of the 1000 most abundant clonotypes were examined by PCA with hierarchical clustering. Separately sequenced CD4+ and CD8+ repertoires were used to assign the CD4 or CD8 phenotype of responding clones. The raw public reads went through TCRdb reprocessing: fastp at Q25, MiXCR clone calling, in-frame beta chains kept. CDR3 protein duplicates are merged, each entry listing the most common genes and DNA. The authors' filters were not applied to this entry. This sample has a few hundred thousand distinct CDR3 sequences in its table, and 16% of those were observed once. The top ten clones comprise roughly 24% of the sample.

The sequenced sample consisted of PBMCs or a T cell subset sorted from them (not recorded which). The V gene is TRBV20-1 and the J gene is TRBJ2-3, with the D gene call left open. The TCR sequence derives from a man younger than 35 who had mild COVID-19 (a few samples of this study predate the infection). The sample titles of this study are shuffled in the database, so cell type and time point are left out; the donor was told from shared clones. The base sequence is TGCAGTGCTAGAGATTGGTCCATCACGCAGTATTTT. Its translation reads: CSARDWSITQYF.